One and the same sample provided the 15 T cell receptor beta chains below, sequenced in a study of T-cell memory formation after mild COVID-19. MiXCR, run by TCRdb on the 5' RACE reads, gives a single entry per CDR3 protein. The sample holds fewer than 700,000 distinct CDR3 sequences; less than 25% are singletons and the top ten take roughly 9.1%. Sequencing was carried out using PBMCs or a T cell subset sorted from them (not recorded which). The receptor set was obtained from an adult woman who had mild COVID-19 (a few samples of this study predate the infection). Cell type and time point are not known.

This clonotype was detected a few times. V usage is TRBV10-3 and J usage is TRBJ1-6; no clear D gene. V shed 0 bases and J shed 8 bases, with 8 bases lying between them. The CDR3 contains 14 residues. Per the germline V gene, CDR1 is ENHRY and CDR2 is SYGVKD. CDR3 coding DNA: TGTGCCATCAGTGAGTCGTGGGCAGATTCACCCCTCCACTTT. It specifies CAISESWADSPLHF.

This clonotype was observed a few times. This chain uses TRBV6-5 with TRBJ2-5, with D maybe TRBD2 (5 bases). With 6 bases removed from V and 4 bases from J, the gap between germline ends came to 24 bases. CDR3 length: 17 residues. CDR1 is MNHEY and CDR2 is SVGAGI in the germline V gene. The CDR3 DNA is TGTGCCAGCAGCGCCCTAAGTGGGCGGGTAAAGGGAGAGACCCAGTACTTC. Encoded protein: CASSALSGRVKGETQYF.

The chain employs TRBV5-1 and TRBJ1-4, with 8 bases identical to TRBD1. The CDR3 length is 15 residues. Germline CDR1 is SGHRS and CDR2 is YFSETQ. V was pared by 4 bases and J by 5 bases, with 7 bases of the junction left unmatched. The CDR3 region is CASSLGQALNEKLFF. In nucleotides, the CDR3 is TGCGCCAGCAGCCTGGGACAGGCCCTGAATGAAAAACTGTTTTTT.

This clonotype came up many times. V usage is TRBV6-2 or TRBV6-3 and J usage is TRBJ1-1, with D uncertain. The germline CDR1 and CDR2 sequences are MNHEY and SVGEGT. This CDR3 contains 11 residues. Deletions cut 6 bases from V and 8 bases from J, with 10 bases between. The CDR3 DNA follows: TGTGCCAGCAGCTCAGGCTTCGAAGCTTTCTTT. Translating gives CASSSGFEAFF.

CDR3 protein: CSARVGTGRGYTF. CDR3 nucleotides: TGCAGTGCTAGGGTTGGGACAGGGCGAGGCTACACCTTC. The rearrangement links TRBV20-1 to TRBJ1-2; 9 bases fit TRBD1. The CDR3 has 13 amino acids. J lost 8 bases, V lost 3 bases, and 7 bases had no gene match. The germline CDR1 and CDR2 sequences are DFQATT and SNEGSKA (reference sequence).

The table lists this clonotype with a few counts. The chain has TRBV9 and TRBJ2-1; D gene unclear. V lost 0 bases, J lost 7 bases, and 14 bases lay in between. The CDR3 has 15 residues. CDR1 and CDR2 from the germline V gene are SGDLS and YYNGEE. The CDR3 DNA follows: TGTGCCAGCAGCGTAGACTCAGGTCGTCTTAATGAGCAGTTCTTC. As protein: CASSVDSGRLNEQFF.

This chain connects TRBV25-1 to TRBJ2-7; 8 bases are a match to TRBD1. Germline CDR1 and CDR2: MGHDK and SYGVNS. This CDR3 is 15 amino acids long. V lost 3 bases and J lost 3; bases outside the gene matches: 7. CDR3 sequence: CASSDVQGEIYEQYF. CDR3 sequence (DNA): TGTGCCAGCAGTGATGTACAGGGGGAAATCTACGAGCAGTACTTC.

This clonotype was picked up many times. The chain has TRBV6-5 and TRBJ1-1; D is possibly TRBD1 (5 bases). This CDR3 comprises 14 residues. CDR1 is MNHEY, CDR2 SVGAGI, per germline. V was clipped by 2 bases and J by 7 bases, with 14 bases between them. This CDR3 reads CASSYNPEGREAFF. DNA of the CDR3: TGTGCCAGCAGTTACAACCCTGAGGGGCGTGAAGCTTTCTTT.

The CDR3 nucleotides are TGTGCCAGCAGTCTGACGGGGGTCACCGGGGAGCTGTTTTTT. The encoded protein is CASSLTGVTGELFF. J is TRBJ2-2 and V is TRBV12-3 or TRBV12-4; possible D gene TRBD2, 6 bases. Between the trimmed V and J ends, which lost 5 bases and 4 bases, there was a span of 11 bases. The CDR3 sequence is 14 residues long.

The V gene is TRBV6-5, the J gene TRBJ2-3, with a tentative D call TRBD2 (6 bases). This CDR3 comprises 15 residues. Trimming took 2 bases from V and 2 from J, leaving 11 bases between them. Germline V gene lookup returns CDR1 MNHEY and CDR2 SVGAGI. Here the CDR3 reads CASSYAGSYTDTQYF. As DNA, the CDR3 is TGTGCCAGCAGTTACGCGGGGTCGTACACAGATACGCAGTATTTT.

The chain joins TRBV7-9 to TRBJ2-2, with 8 positions matching TRBD2. The CDR3 runs to 15 residues. Germline V gene lookup returns CDR1 SEHNR and CDR2 FQNEAQ (reference sequence). J gave up 0 bases and V 7 bases, and 4 bases lay outside the gene matches. CDR3 sequence (DNA): TGTGCCAGCAACCCGGGACTAGCGAACACCGGGGAGCTGTTTTTT. This gives the protein CASNPGLANTGELFF.

This clonotype was counted only a few times. This chain uses TRBV12-3 or TRBV12-4 with TRBJ2-7, with 7 bases lining up with TRBD2. The CDR3 loop spans 16 amino acids. Trimming took 5 bases from V and 6 from J; bases not matched to a gene: 16. Here the CDR3 DNA reads TGTGCCAGCAGTCTCGTAGCGGGCCTCCAAGGGGCCGAGCAGTACTTC. This translates into CASSLVAGLQGAEQYF.

This clonotype was recorded many times. This sequence joins TRBV19 and TRBJ1-1, with no clear D. Germline V gives CDR1 LNHDA, CDR2 SQIVND (reference sequence). V lost 0 bases to trimming and J lost 2 bases, with 10 bases between them. The CDR3 totals 15 residues. CDR3 nucleotides: TGTGCCAGTAGTATAGATTACAGCTTTAACACTGAAGCTTTCTTT. Translation gives CASSIDYSFNTEAFF.

In this sample, this clonotype turned up a few times. The chain employs TRBV12-3 or TRBV12-4 and TRBJ1-4; D not resolved. The germline V and J ends were trimmed by 3 bases and 5 bases, with 7 bases remaining between them. CDR3 length equals 13 residues. CDR3 region: CASSFTANEKLFF. In DNA, the CDR3 is TGTGCCAGCAGTTTTACGGCCAATGAAAAACTGTTTTTT.

This clonotype came up once. The chain combines TRBV13 with TRBJ2-7; 9 nucleotides line up with TRBD1. CDR3 size: 15 residues. The V gene's germline CDR1 is PRHDT and CDR2 FYEKMQ (reference sequence). Trimming removed 2 bases from V and 2 bases from J; junction bases left unmatched: 4. This CDR3 reads CASSLPTGGTYEQYF. CDR3 DNA sequence: TGTGCCAGCAGCTTACCGACAGGGGGAACCTACGAGCAGTACTTC.